The 3 T cell receptor beta chains below were found in one sample sequenced in a study of blood T cell repertoires in COVID-19 (TCRdb year 2020). Libraries were constructed by the immunoSEQ multiplex PCR assay. This is the immuneACCESS table as TCRdb keeps it, with only in-frame sequences that have V and J called. A part of the clones is gone; compared with another copy, unresolved V genes explain less than half, and the rest is unexplained. In all, the sample holds about 190,000 clones, and roughly 80% of those were seen once. Over 10% of the sample rests with the top ten. The sample comprised peripheral blood. Receptors were obtained from a woman aged 45-65 years with acute or convalescent COVID-19.

The gene calls are TRBV6-5 and TRBJ1-1; tentatively, D is TRBD1 (6 bases). Trimming removed 6 bases from V and 5 bases from J, with 16 bases in between. Germline CDR1 and CDR2: MNHEY and SVGAGI. This CDR3 is built from 14 residues. The CDR3 spells CASRSIQGWTEAFF. CDR3 DNA: TGTGCCAGCAGATCTATACAGGGATGGACTGAAGCTTTCTTT.

In its sample, this clone was seen a few times. The CDR3: CATSDLGSGSKNEQFF. The CDR3 DNA reads as TGTGCCACCAGTGATTTGGGTAGCGGGAGCAAGAATGAGCAGTTCTTC. This rearrangement joins TRBV24-1 to TRBJ2-1; 9 bases line up with TRBD2. The J segment lost 7 bases and the V segment lost 0 bases, leaving 6 bases of the junction unmatched. In germline, CDR1 is KGHDR, CDR2 SFDVKD. This CDR3 is built from 16 residues.

The V call is TRBV29-1, the J call TRBJ2-3; no clear D gene. Trimming shortened V by 7 bases and J by 1 base, and 9 bases separated the two germline ends. Per germline, CDR1 SQVTM and CDR2 ANQGSEA. The CDR3 loop spans 12 amino acids. The CDR3 spells CSERLRTDTQYF. The DNA for the CDR3 is TGCAGCGAGAGACTGCGCACAGATACGCAGTATTTT.